This T cell receptor (beta chain) was obtained from a study of T cell responses to AZD1222 COVID-19 vaccine. Overall study results and limits: The span of vaccine-associated CD4 TCRs extended across spike, with dominance at 160-218 and 743-854.

Comments on this clone: What it binds is not known.

The table came from immunoSEQ multiplex PCR; TCRdb's copy has only in-frame clones and leaves some out. Here the sample spans about 110,000 clones, about 85% being singletons. The specimen was peripheral blood, collected on day 0 of AZD1222 vaccination. This sequence originates from an adult in good health.

The CDR3 sequence is CASSLGPGRDNEQFF. The CDR3, as DNA: TGTGCCAGCAGCCTCGGTCCAGGGCGGGACAATGAGCAGTTCTTC. This chain joins TRBV11-1 and TRBJ2-1; D may be TRBD1 or TRBD2 (5 bases each). The germline gives CDR1 SGHAT, CDR2 FQDESV (reference sequence). V was pared by 5 bases and J by 5 bases, with 16 bases between. This CDR3 comprises 15 residues.